This paragraph covers one T cell receptor beta chain sequence. Its antigen is unidentified. The data were taken from a study of memory CD4+ T cells and cytomegalovirus serostatus. This table comes from immunoSEQ multiplex PCR, and its TCRdb copy is limited to in-frame clones, with some not included. Here the sample spans about 50,000 clones, approximately 83% being singletons. Single viable CD3+CD4+CD8-CD45RO+ cells were sorted as the memory CD4+ T cells. After thawing, CD4+ T cells were positively selected. Study findings and constraints: CD4+ memory repertoires contained about 40% of the roughly 160 reported CMV TCRbeta sequences.

The clonotype comes from an adult in good health and CMV-seronegative. The source material was memory CD4+ T cells from blood.

The CDR3 DNA is TGTGCCAGCAGCCAAGACCTTCTCGGGACAGGCCCATTCTTTCGGCCAACTAATGAAAAACTGTTTTTT. This encodes CASSQDLLGTGPFFRPTNEKLFF. The chain employs TRBV14 and TRBJ1-4; 8 nucleotides agree with TRBD1. The CDR3 contains 23 residues. With 0 bases clipped from V and 0 bases from J, the junction kept 21 bases outside the gene matches. Germline V gene lookup returns CDR1 SGHDN and CDR2 FVKESK.